These 8 T cell receptor beta chains were all obtained from the same sample, sequenced in a study of CD8 T cells in ankylosing spondylitis listed by TCRdb under 2017. Paper-wide results and their limitations: A TCR beta motif of several highly homologous amino acid variants appeared characteristic of blood from ankylosing spondylitis patients.

Their antigens are not known. Receptor libraries were prepared by 5' RACE. Sequencing was performed on an Illumina HiSeq 2500. The public reads were reprocessed in TCRdb via fastp at Q25 and MiXCR, keeping in-frame beta chains. A single entry per CDR3 protein holds the most common genes and DNA from its merged rows. Here the sample has approximately 300,000 distinct CDR3 sequences; less than 9.5% occur a single time. The top ten clones comprise about 15% of the sample. Source material: blood, either unsorted or a sorted T cell fraction (not recorded which). The receptor set was obtained from a male donor with ankylosing spondylitis.

A few counts support this clonotype. The chain is built from TRBV20-1 and TRBJ1-4, with no clear D. The CDR3 has 14 amino acids. Germline V gives CDR1 DFQATT, CDR2 SNEGSKA (reference sequence). V lost 3 bases and J lost 8, with 16 bases in between. The CDR3 region is CSASVSEGTEKLFF. For the CDR3, the DNA is TGCAGTGCTAGCGTGTCGGAGGGCACGGAAAAACTGTTTTTT.

In DNA, the CDR3 is TGCAGCGCCAGAAGGGGAGTGGGGCCCAACGAGCAGTACTTC. Translating it yields CSARRGVGPNEQYF. The chain is built from TRBV29-1 and TRBJ2-7; D is perhaps TRBD1 or TRBD2 (5 bases each). V gave up 7 bases and J gave up 5 bases, with 21 bases separating them. This CDR3 comprises 14 residues. The germline gives CDR1 SQVTM, CDR2 ANQGSEA.

The genes are TRBV5-6 and TRBJ2-7; D assignment may be TRBD1 or TRBD2 (5 bases each). With 5 bases removed from V and 3 bases from J, the gap between germline ends came to 18 bases. There are 15 residues in the CDR3. Germline assignment: CDR1 SGHDT and CDR2 YYEEEE. The CDR3 DNA sequence: TGTGCCAGCAGGTTTTCAGAGGGGCCCCTCTACGAGCAGTACTTC. Translating gives CASRFSEGPLYEQYF.

This chain connects TRBV12-3 or TRBV12-4 to TRBJ2-7, with TRBD2 matching 8 bases. With 6 bases clipped from V and 4 bases from J, the junction kept 8 bases outside the gene matches. The length of the CDR3 is 14 residues. The CDR3 DNA reads TGTGCCAGCAGGGACAGCGGGAGTCTTTACGAGCAGTACTTC. Encoded protein: CASRDSGSLYEQYF.

This clonotype has at least ten counts. The CDR3 DNA is TGTGCCAGCAGTCCTCTTGTGACCAACCTCACAGATACGCAGTATTTT. Amino acids: CASSPLVTNLTDTQYF. The chain has TRBV5-6 and TRBJ2-3, with D hard to call. Trimming left V 5 bases short and J 2 bases short, with 18 bases between. CDR3 length: 16 residues. CDR1 and CDR2 (germline): SGHDT, YYEEEE. Based on the CDR3 plus reference TRBV5-6 and TRBJ2-3, the full variable domain is DAGVTQSPTHLIKTRGQQVTLRCSPKSGHDTVSWYQQALGQGPQFIFQYYEEEERQRGNFPDRFSGHQFPNYSSELNVNALLLGDSALYLCASSPLVTNLTDTQYFGPGTRLTVL.

This clonotype was recorded many times. This chain's CDR3 is CASSSFRGLAGVNEQFF. CDR3 nucleotide sequence: TGTGCCAGCAGCTCCTTCCGGGGACTAGCGGGAGTGAATGAGCAGTTCTTC. The chain recombines TRBV5-5 with TRBJ2-1; 14 bases are a match to TRBD2. The V gene end was trimmed by 3 bases and the J gene end by 7 bases; junction bases not matched to a gene: 9. Germline V CDR1 and CDR2: SGHKS, YYEKEE (reference sequence). The CDR3 is 17 amino acids. The full variable domain, with the rest looked up from reference TRBV5-5 and TRBJ2-1, is DAGVTQSPTHLIKTRGQQVTLRCSPISGHKSVSWYQQVLGQGPQFIFQYYEKEERGRGNFPDRFSARQFPNYSSELNVNALLLGDSALYLCASSSFRGLAGVNEQFFGPGTRLTVL.

The chain couples TRBV6-1 to TRBJ2-5, with 7 positions matching TRBD2. CDR1 and CDR2 (germline): MNHNS, SASEGT. V lost 7 bases and J lost 5; bases outside the gene matches: 16. This CDR3 comprises 16 residues. DNA for the CDR3: TGTGCCAGCATCGCCACGAACAGGTTCGGGAGGGAGACCCAGTACTTC. This sequence encodes CASIATNRFGRETQYF.

This clonotype was counted between two and nine times. This chain joins TRBV10-1 and TRBJ2-1, with D possibly TRBD1 on 5 matching bases. Germline CDR1 and CDR2: WNHNN and SYGVQD (reference sequence). V gave up 2 bases and J gave up 9 bases, with 8 bases separating them. The CDR3 extends over 12 amino acids. The CDR3 DNA reads as TGCGCCAGCAGTGAGAGTAGGGGTGAGCAGTTCTTC. It translates to CASSESRGEQFF.